The sequence of this TCR beta chain was determined in a study of blood T cells in healthy people across ages. Study overall: Template switching picked up about one barcoded beta molecule for each two T cells.

V lost 8 bases and J 2 bases, leaving 17 bases between the germline ends. The germline CDR1 and CDR2 sequences are KGHSH and LQKENI. The CDR3 covers 15 residues. The second PCR ran about 6 to 12 cycles with a sample-barcoded 5' primer and J-beta primers. Via MiXCR, TCRdb re-called the 5' RACE reads, giving one row per CDR3 protein. Of about 1.5 million distinct CDR3 sequences in the sample, 42% are singletons; the top ten hold under 8%. Input material: blood. The rearrangement joins TRBV18 to TRBJ2-3, with TRBD1 as a possible D gene (5 bases). This sequence originates from a woman younger than 35 in good health. For the CDR3, the DNA is TGTGCCAGCCACCAGGGAAGGACGACCACAGATACGCAGTATTTT. Protein product: CASHQGRTTTDTQYF.